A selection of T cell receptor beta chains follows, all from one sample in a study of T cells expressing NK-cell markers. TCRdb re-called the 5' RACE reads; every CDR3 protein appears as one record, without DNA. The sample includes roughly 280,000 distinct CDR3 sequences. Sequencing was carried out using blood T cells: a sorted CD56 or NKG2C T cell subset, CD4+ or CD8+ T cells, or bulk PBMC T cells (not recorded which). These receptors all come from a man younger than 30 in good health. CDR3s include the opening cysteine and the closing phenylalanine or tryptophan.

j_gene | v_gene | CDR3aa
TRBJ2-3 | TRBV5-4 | CASSSPTGPQATDTQYF
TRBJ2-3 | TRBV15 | CATSRDLGGRTDTQYF
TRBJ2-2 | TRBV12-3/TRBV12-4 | CASSRGQNTGELFF
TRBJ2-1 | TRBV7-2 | CASSATSGQRYEQFF
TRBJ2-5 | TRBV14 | CASSPGSLRETQYF
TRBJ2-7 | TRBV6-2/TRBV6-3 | CASSYADYLGQYF
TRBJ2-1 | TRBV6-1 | CASSESTSSYNEQFF
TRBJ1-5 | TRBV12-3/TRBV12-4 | CASRPGTGSFQPQHF
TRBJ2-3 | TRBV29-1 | CSASRGRTDTQYF
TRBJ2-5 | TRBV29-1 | CSVDRGLEETQYF
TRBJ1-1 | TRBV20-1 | CSARDPGRGNTEAFF
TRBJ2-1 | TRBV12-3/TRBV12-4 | CASSLLAGGNNEQFF
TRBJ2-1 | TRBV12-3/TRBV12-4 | CASSLWGRESYNEQFF
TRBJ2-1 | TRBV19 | CASSIPGGARYRRDNEQFF
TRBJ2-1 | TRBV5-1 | CASSGRAETTLYNEQFF
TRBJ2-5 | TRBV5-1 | CASSLDRPSETQYF
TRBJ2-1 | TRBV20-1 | CSASKRERGEQFF
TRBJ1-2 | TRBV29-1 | CSVPSTGHGYTF
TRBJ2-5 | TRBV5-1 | CASSLVSGNGETQYF
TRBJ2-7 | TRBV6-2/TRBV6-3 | CASRSGQGFGEQYF
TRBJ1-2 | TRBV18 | CASSPTMDRDYGYTF
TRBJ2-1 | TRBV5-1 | CASSLAHRSYNEQFF
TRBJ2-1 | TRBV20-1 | CSAVRGNINEQFF
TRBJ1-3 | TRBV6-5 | CASSYRQEVAGNTIYF
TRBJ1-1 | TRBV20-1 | CSAPFTTGGTEAFF
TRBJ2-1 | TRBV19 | CASSIVAGDLNEQFF
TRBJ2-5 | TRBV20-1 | CSARGRTRRAETQYF
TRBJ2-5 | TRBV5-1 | CASSSNDRSETQYF
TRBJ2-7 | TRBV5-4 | CASSLEADYEQYF
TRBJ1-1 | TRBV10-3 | CAIRSSVDTEAFF
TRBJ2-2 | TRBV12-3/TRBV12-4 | CASSQGRSTGELFF
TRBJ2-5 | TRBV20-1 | CSAREASGLQETQYF
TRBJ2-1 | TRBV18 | CASSPVGQGGDEQFF
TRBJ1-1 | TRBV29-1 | CSVDTVTEAFF
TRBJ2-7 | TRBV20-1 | CSARDTAFSSYEQYF
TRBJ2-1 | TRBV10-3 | CAISESTPNEQFF
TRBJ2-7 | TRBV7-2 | CASSLAGLGSEQYF
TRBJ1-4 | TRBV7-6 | CASSLDRGEKLFF
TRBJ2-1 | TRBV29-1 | CSVEAIQREAYNEQFF
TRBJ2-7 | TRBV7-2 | CASSLGRHPSPYEQYF
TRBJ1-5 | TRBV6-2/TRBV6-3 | CASSSGANNQPQHF
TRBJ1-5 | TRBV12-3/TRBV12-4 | CASSFVRGHQPQHF
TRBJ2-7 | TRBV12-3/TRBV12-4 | CASSSGQGIVYEQYF